Following are 30 T cell receptor beta chains from one sample sequenced in a study of CD8+CD57+ T cells in acquired aplastic anemia. Patients chosen for sequencing had CD8+CD57+ cells that had expanded, as shown by flow cytometry. Template material for TCR beta VDJ and CDR3 profiling consisted of genomic DNA. TCRdb itself ran the reads through MiXCR, one entry per CDR3 protein. The sample includes roughly 260,000 distinct CDR3 sequences, around half of them seen just once. Sequencing was performed on sorted CD4+, CD8+, or CD8+CD57+ T cells (not recorded which) from PBMCs. The receptor source for this set is a human donor with aplastic anemia.

The V and J genes are TRBV12-3 or TRBV12-4 and TRBJ2-7, with a possible D match to TRBD1 (5 bases). The CDR3 loop spans 16 amino acids. V gave up 2 bases and J gave up 2 bases, with 16 bases separating them. DNA for the CDR3: TGTGCCAGCAGTTTATATAAGTGGGGCGGACCCTACGAGCAGTACTTC. Its protein product is CASSLYKWGGPYEQYF.

This clonotype was seen at least ten times. This chain joins TRBV19 and TRBJ1-4; D is unclear. This CDR3 is built from 12 residues. Trimming cost V 3 bases and J 7 bases, with 6 bases left between them. Germline V gives CDR1 LNHDA, CDR2 SQIVND (reference sequence). The CDR3 sequence: CASSILGEKLFF. DNA for the CDR3: TGTGCCAGTAGTATCCTAGGTGAAAAACTGTTTTTT.

About this clonotype: Given a much more abundant clone one base away, this may be a read error. This chain connects TRBV6-6 to TRBJ2-7; maybe TRBD1 (6 bases). V was cut by 5 bases and J by 5 bases, with 19 bases left in between. The CDR3 totals 15 residues. The germline V gene has CDR1 MNHNY and CDR2 SVGAGI (reference sequence). CDR3 sequence reads: CASSPKGESPHEQYF. The CDR3 coding sequence is TGTGCCAGCAGTCCTAAGGGGGAGTCCCCCCACGAGCAGTACTTC.

A remark on this clonotype: A read error is likely, as this CDR3 ends without the conserved phenylalanine or tryptophan. The rearrangement joins TRBV6-5 to TRBJ1-2, with 7 positions matching TRBD1. This CDR3 is 14 amino acids long. The trim removed 4 bases at V and 4 bases at J, leaving 6 bases unmatched. The germline gives CDR1 MNHEY, CDR2 SVGAGI. In DNA, the CDR3 is TGTGCCAGCAGTTGGCGGACAGGAAGCTATGGCTACACCTTA. It is translated as CASSWRTGSYGYTL.

The table lists this clonotype with a count of one. The chain uses TRBV29-1 and TRBJ2-5; unclear D gene. There are 15 residues in the CDR3. V dropped 0 bases and J dropped 1 base, with 12 bases sitting between them. The V gene's germline CDR1 is SQVTM and CDR2 ANQGSEA. The CDR3 protein is CSVEDRGGSQETQYF. The CDR3 DNA sequence: TGCAGCGTTGAAGATCGAGGTGGATCCCAAGAGACCCAGTACTTC.

The chain uses TRBV20-1 and TRBJ2-7; 9 nucleotides agree with TRBD2. The CDR3 spans 16 residues. Germline V gene data show CDR1 as DFQATT and CDR2 as SNEGSKA (reference sequence). Germline trimming cut 3 bases from V and 3 bases from J; bases unmatched to any gene: 12. The CDR3 here is CSASGAGGAGGYEQYF. In DNA form, the CDR3 reads TGCAGTGCTAGTGGAGCGGGAGGCGCCGGGGGCTACGAGCAGTACTTC.

The chain joins TRBV6-5 to TRBJ1-4; D gene unclear. This CDR3 region has 14 residues. Germline V gives CDR1 MNHEY, CDR2 SVGAGI. Trimming cost V 6 bases and J 7 bases, with 15 bases left between them. The CDR3 region is CASSDPLTAEKLFF. Written as DNA, the CDR3 is TGTGCCAGCAGCGACCCACTGACTGCTGAAAAACTGTTTTTT.

In the case of this clonotype: Being one base from a much bigger clone, this may be a read error. Likely a read error: the CDR3 ends without its conserved phenylalanine or tryptophan. V and J are TRBV6-4 and TRBJ2-7; TRBD1 is a possible D gene (5 bases). Trimming took 3 bases from V and 1 from J, leaving 13 bases between them. CDR3 size: 15 residues. CDR1 MRHNA and CDR2 SNTAGT come from the germline V gene. The CDR3 reads CASSETGTASYEQYL. For the CDR3, the DNA is TGTGCCAGCAGTGAAACAGGAACGGCGTCCTACGAGCAGTACCTC.

The sample holds many counts of this clonotype. The chain is built from TRBV25-1 and TRBJ2-7, with unresolved D. CDR1 and CDR2 (germline): MGHDK, SYGVNS. CDR3 size: 11 residues. With 6 bases removed from V and 5 bases from J, the gap between germline ends came to 8 bases. For the CDR3, the DNA is TGTGCCAGCAGCTTGTCCCACGAGCAGTACTTC. This sequence encodes CASSLSHEQYF.

This chain uses TRBV20-1 with TRBJ2-1, with TRBD2 identical over 11 bases. The CDR3 extends over 17 amino acids. V lost 2 bases to trimming and J lost 3 bases; unmatched junction nucleotides: 9. Germline lookup yields CDR1 DFQATT and CDR2 SNEGSKA (reference sequence). CDR3 in amino acids: CSARPSLAGGFYNEQFF. The CDR3 coding sequence is TGCAGTGCTAGACCGAGTCTAGCGGGGGGTTTCTACAATGAGCAGTTCTTC.

The chain uses TRBV25-1 and TRBJ1-3; tentative D call: TRBD1 (6 bases). Germline CDR1 is MGHDK and CDR2 is SYGVNS. Trimming shortened V by 6 bases and J by 0 bases, and 12 bases separated the two germline ends. This CDR3 has 15 amino acids. CDR3 region: CASSVGQYSGNTIYF. The CDR3 nucleotides read TGTGCCAGCAGCGTCGGACAGTACTCTGGAAACACCATATATTTT.

This clonotype was picked up many times. In nucleotides, the CDR3 is TGCAGTGCTAGAGCACAGGGTTTAGGGAACACCGGGGAGCTGTTTTTT. It codes for CSARAQGLGNTGELFF. The chain recombines TRBV20-1 with TRBJ2-2; perhaps TRBD1 as D (6 bases). The germline V and J ends were trimmed by 1 base and 1 base, with 13 bases remaining between them. The CDR3 spans 16 residues. Germline CDR1 and CDR2: DFQATT and SNEGSKA (reference sequence).

This clonotype was recorded at least ten times. The genes are TRBV7-9 and TRBJ1-2; D gene uncertain. The germline V gene has CDR1 SEHNR and CDR2 FQNEAQ (reference sequence). The CDR3 contains 13 residues. V lost 1 base and J 8 bases, leaving 11 bases between the germline ends. This CDR3 is CASSLVSSWGYTF. For the CDR3, the DNA is TGTGCCAGCAGCTTAGTGTCGTCATGGGGCTACACCTTC.

J is TRBJ2-1 and V is TRBV7-9, with TRBD2 matching 10 bases. Germline V gene data show CDR1 as SEHNR and CDR2 as FQNEAQ (reference sequence). This CDR3 has 19 residues. Trimming took 5 bases from V and 5 from J; bases not matched to a gene: 18. CDR3 amino acids: CASSKKYLAGVGPDNEQFF. DNA for the CDR3: TGTGCCAGCAGCAAGAAATACCTAGCGGGAGTGGGCCCAGACAATGAGCAGTTCTTC. The whole variable domain, filled in from reference TRBV7-9 and TRBJ2-1, reads DTGVSQNPRHKITKRGQNVTFRCDPISEHNRLYWYRQTLGQGPEFLTYFQNEAQLEKSRLLSDRFSAERPKGSFSTLEIQRTEQGDSAMYLCASSKKYLAGVGPDNEQFFGPGTRLTVL.

This clonotype has only one observation. The genes are TRBV9 and TRBJ2-7; TRBD1 matches 11 bases. The length of the CDR3 is 15 residues. Germline V gives CDR1 SGDLS, CDR2 YYNGEE. Germline trimming cut 5 bases from V and 1 base from J; bases unmatched to any gene: 5. This CDR3 reads CASRGQGDPSYEQYF. CDR3 DNA sequence: TGTGCCAGCAGGGGACAGGGGGACCCATCCTACGAGCAGTACTTC.

Comment on this clonotype: A much larger clone differs from this one at a single base, so this may be a read error. The chain employs TRBV2 and TRBJ2-1, with 10 bases identical to TRBD1. CDR3 length equals 14 residues. Unmatched junction bases numbered 4, after V lost 6 bases and J lost 5 bases. Per the germline V gene, CDR1 is SNHLY and CDR2 is FYNNEI. The CDR3, as DNA: TGTGCCAGCAGAACCGGGACAGGGGACAATGAGCAGTTCTTC. Translating gives CASRTGTGDNEQFF.

Comment on this clonotype: This clone may be a read error of a much larger clone one base away. CDR3 residues: CASSFSGPHQPQHF. Here the CDR3 DNA reads TGTGCCAGTAGTTTTAGTGGGCCCCATCAGCCCCAGCATTTT. The chain carries TRBV19 and TRBJ1-5; D ambiguous. Between the trimmed V and J ends, which lost 5 bases and 5 bases, there was a span of 13 bases. Germline V gives CDR1 LNHDA, CDR2 SQIVND (reference sequence). The CDR3 runs 14 residues.

This chain links TRBV27 with TRBJ2-7; possibly TRBD2 for D (6 bases). Deletions cut 5 bases from V and 2 bases from J, with 10 bases between. Germline CDR1 and CDR2: MNHEY and SMNVEV (reference sequence). This CDR3 region has 13 residues. The CDR3 sequence is CASSGGYTYEQYF. The CDR3 nucleotides read TGTGCCAGCAGTGGGGGGTATACCTACGAGCAGTACTTC.

This clonotype has only a few counts. The chain recombines TRBV7-2 with TRBJ1-2; D unclear. The CDR3 sequence is 13 residues long. The ends were cut back, 6 bases at V and 4 bases at J, with 12 bases in the middle. The germline CDR1 and CDR2 sequences are SGHTA and FQGNSA. CDR3 protein: CASSLSGFYGYTF. The CDR3, as DNA: TGTGCCAGCAGTCTCTCGGGATTCTATGGCTACACCTTC.

At least ten counts were recorded for this clonotype. The chain has TRBV4-1 and TRBJ2-7; no definite D call. The length of the CDR3 is 13 residues. The ends were cut back, 1 base at V and 3 bases at J, with 7 bases in the middle. CDR1 is MGHRA, CDR2 YSYEKL, per germline. The CDR3 sequence: CASSQAPSYEQYF. For the CDR3, the DNA is TGCGCCAGCAGCCAAGCCCCCAGCTACGAGCAGTACTTC.

At least ten counts were recorded for this clonotype. The chain uses TRBV5-6 and TRBJ2-7; the D is unclear. The CDR3 loop spans 15 amino acids. Germline-derived CDR1 and CDR2 are SGHDT and YYEEEE. V lost 0 bases and J 0 bases, leaving 10 bases between the germline ends. DNA for the CDR3: TGTGCCAGCAGCTTGGGTGGTAGGAGCTCCTACGAGCAGTACTTC. This gives the protein CASSLGGRSSYEQYF.

This clonotype was seen many times. CDR3 residues: CASSKTKLAGYNEQFF. CDR3 nucleotide sequence: TGCGCCAGCAGCAAGACCAAACTAGCGGGGTACAATGAGCAGTTCTTC. The gene calls are TRBV4-3 and TRBJ2-1, with 10 bases aligning to TRBD2. The CDR3 has 16 amino acids. The V gene end was trimmed by 5 bases and the J gene end by 4 bases; junction bases not matched to a gene: 8. Germline CDR1 is LGHNA and CDR2 is YSLEER.

The CDR3 region is CSVQGLGTYEQYF. The CDR3 nucleotides are TGCAGCGTTCAGGGCCTGGGGACCTACGAGCAGTACTTC. The chain couples TRBV29-1 to TRBJ2-7, with D perhaps TRBD1 (5 bases). The CDR3 loop spans 13 amino acids. Germline V gene data show CDR1 as SQVTM and CDR2 as ANQGSEA. Deletions cut 5 bases from V and 2 bases from J, with 13 bases between.

The chain carries TRBV19 and TRBJ2-7; unclear D gene. Germline V gene data show CDR1 as LNHDA and CDR2 as SQIVND (reference sequence). CDR3 length: 14 residues. V was cut by 9 bases and J by 0 bases, with 15 bases left in between. The CDR3 loop is CASSYGFSSYEQYV. The CDR3 coding sequence is TGTGCCAGCAGTTACGGCTTTAGCTCCTACGAGCAGTACGTC.

This rearrangement joins TRBV19 to TRBJ1-5, with D possibly being TRBD1 (6 bases). Between the trimmed V and J ends, which lost 2 bases and 7 bases, there was a span of 15 bases. CDR1 and CDR2 (germline): LNHDA, SQIVND (reference sequence). CDR3 length equals 15 residues. CDR3 protein: CASSITGQLGQPQHF. As DNA, the CDR3 is TGTGCCAGTAGTATAACGGGACAACTCGGACAGCCCCAGCATTTT.

The chain recombines TRBV12-3 or TRBV12-4 with TRBJ2-2; 16 nucleotides line up with TRBD2. V was pared by 7 bases and J by 9 bases, with 5 bases of the junction left unmatched. The CDR3 is 15 residues long. The CDR3 loop reads CASTGTSGGARELFF. CDR3 DNA sequence: TGTGCCAGCACTGGGACTAGCGGGGGGGCCCGGGAGCTGTTTTTT.

This clonotype was counted ten times or more. J is TRBJ2-7 and V is TRBV30, with 9 bases fitting TRBD1. The germline gives CDR1 GTSNPN, CDR2 SVGIG (reference sequence). This CDR3 spans 14 amino acids. V lost 1 base and J lost 1; bases outside the gene matches: 2. DNA for the CDR3: TGTGCCTGGAGTGGGGACAGGGTATCCTACGAGCAGTACTTC. Translating gives CAWSGDRVSYEQYF.

The chain joins TRBV10-1 to TRBJ1-5, with 7 bases fitting TRBD1. The CDR3 extends over 15 amino acids. The V and J ends lost 7 bases and 3 bases, in that order; junction bases with no gene match: 9. The germline gives CDR1 WNHNN, CDR2 SYGVQD (reference sequence). The CDR3 loop reads CASNLGQANNQPQHF. In nucleotides, the CDR3 is TGCGCCAGCAACCTAGGACAGGCCAACAATCAGCCCCAGCATTTT.

In this sample, this clonotype turned up many times. DNA of the CDR3: TGTGCCAGCGCGTACGGACAGGGGGGGACCTACGAGCAGTACTTC. This encodes CASAYGQGGTYEQYF. This chain links TRBV5-6 with TRBJ2-7; 10 nucleotides line up with TRBD1. This CDR3 region has 15 residues. Germline V gives CDR1 SGHDT, CDR2 YYEEEE. V shed 7 bases and J 2 bases; nucleotides not matched to a gene: 9.

V is TRBV24-1 and J is TRBJ1-6; TRBD1 matches at 8 bases. The CDR3 is 12 residues long. V lost 9 bases and J lost 6; bases outside the gene matches: 0. The germline V gene has CDR1 KGHDR and CDR2 SFDVKD. DNA of the CDR3: TGTGCCACCGGACAGGGTAATTCACCCCTCCACTTT. Its protein product is CATGQGNSPLHF.